This passage covers 31 T cell receptor beta chains from one sample sequenced in a study of blood T cell repertoires in COVID-19. Assay: immunoSEQ multiplex PCR; the TCRdb copy retains only in-frame clones and omits some. The sample lists around 160,000 clones, just under 90% occurring once. Sequencing used peripheral blood. These receptors were obtained from a woman between 70 and 85 years old with COVID-19, enrolled during active disease.

The CDR3 nucleotides are TGTGCCAGCAGGGGCCTACCGACAGCGGGCCAGGAGACCCAGTACTTC. Protein sequence: CASRGLPTAGQETQYF. This chain links TRBV5-4 with TRBJ2-5, with a weak D call TRBD2 (6 bases). This CDR3 is built from 16 residues. The germline gives CDR1 SGHNT, CDR2 YYREEE (reference sequence). Trimming stripped 5 bases from V and 5 bases from J, with 22 bases between.

The chain links TRBV27 to TRBJ2-2; 15 bases fit TRBD2. J was trimmed by 0 bases and V by 3 bases; bases with no gene match: 5. The CDR3 is 19 residues long. Germline lookup yields CDR1 MNHEY and CDR2 SMNVEV (reference sequence). This CDR3 reads CASSLVGLAGGPNTGELFF. CDR3 nucleotides: TGTGCCAGCAGTTTGGTGGGACTAGCGGGGGGTCCGAACACCGGGGAGCTGTTTTTT.

CDR3 coding DNA: TGTGCCAGCAGCACTACAGGGGGGTATCAGCCCCAGCATTTT. It specifies CASSTTGGYQPQHF. The rearrangement joins TRBV6-5 to TRBJ1-5, with 8 bases aligning to TRBD1. Trimming removed 6 bases from V and 5 bases from J; junction bases left unmatched: 6. The CDR3 spans 14 residues. Germline V gene data show CDR1 as MNHEY and CDR2 as SVGAGI.

V is TRBV2 and J is TRBJ2-2; the match to TRBD1 covers 10 bases. J gave up 1 base and V 7 bases, and 3 bases lay outside the gene matches. The CDR3 contains 15 residues. CDR1 SNHLY and CDR2 FYNNEI come from the germline V gene. The CDR3 nucleotides are TGTGCCAGCACTAGGACAGGGGGGAACACCGGGGAGCTGTTTTTT. As protein: CASTRTGGNTGELFF.

CDR3 loop: CASSLGRGMVTEAFF. As DNA, the CDR3 is TGTGCCAGCAGCTTGGGCAGGGGGATGGTCACTGAAGCTTTCTTT. The genes are TRBV7-8 and TRBJ1-1, with 7 bases aligning to TRBD1. With V trimmed by 3 bases and J by 4 bases, 8 bases remained unmatched. The germline V gene has CDR1 SGHVS and CDR2 FQNEAQ. The CDR3 totals 15 residues.

This CDR3 reads CASSTGTHYEQYF. CDR3 DNA: TGTGCCAGCAGTACCGGGACACACTACGAGCAGTACTTC. This chain uses TRBV2 with TRBJ2-7; weak D call: TRBD1 (6 bases). Germline-derived CDR1 and CDR2 are SNHLY and FYNNEI. V dropped 5 bases and J dropped 3 bases, with 11 bases sitting between them. This CDR3 spans 13 amino acids.

This chain links TRBV7-3 with TRBJ2-1, with TRBD1 as a possible D gene (6 bases). Germline V gives CDR1 SGHTA, CDR2 FQGTGA. The V and J ends lost 5 bases and 9 bases respectively, with 8 bases between them. The CDR3 totals 11 residues. The CDR3 here is CASSAGVEQFF. CDR3 DNA sequence: TGTGCCAGCAGCGCAGGGGTTGAGCAGTTCTTC.

This chain links TRBV7-8 with TRBJ2-1, with no clear D. From germline, CDR1 is SGHVS and CDR2 FQNEAQ. The CDR3 contains 15 residues. The V gene lost 6 bases and the J gene lost 0 bases, with 12 bases spanning the gap. This CDR3 reads CASRPLSNSYNEQFF. The CDR3 bases are TGTGCCAGCAGGCCTCTATCAAACTCCTACAATGAGCAGTTCTTC.

This chain joins TRBV30 and TRBJ1-1; unclear D gene. Trimming cost V 4 bases and J 1 base, with 10 bases left between them. The germline V gene has CDR1 GTSNPN and CDR2 SVGIG (reference sequence). This CDR3 comprises 13 residues. The CDR3 bases are TGTGCCTGGAAGCGGACGGCGAACACTGAAGCTTTCTTT. Its protein is CAWKRTANTEAFF.

This clone was counted only a few times. This chain joins TRBV3-1 (or the pseudogene TRBV3-2) and TRBJ1-2; D is perhaps TRBD1 (5 bases). V lost 0 bases to trimming and J lost 6 bases, with 11 bases between them. Germline CDR1 reads LGHDT; CDR2 reads YNNKEL (reference sequence). The CDR3 is made up of 14 amino acids. The CDR3 reads CASSQDPRVHGYTF. CDR3 DNA sequence: TGTGCCAGCAGCCAAGATCCCAGGGTACATGGCTACACCTTC.

The chain couples TRBV11-2 to TRBJ1-5, with D possibly being TRBD1 (5 bases). Trimming removed 1 base from V and 1 base from J, with 11 bases in between. Looked up from germline, CDR1 is SGHAT and CDR2 is FQNNGV. CDR3 size: 16 residues. DNA for the CDR3: TGTGCCAGCAGCTTAGCAGGCGCAGGGAGCAATCAGCCCCAGCATTTT. Protein sequence: CASSLAGAGSNQPQHF.

This chain uses TRBV5-1 with TRBJ1-4; TRBD1 is a possible D gene (5 bases). The CDR3 covers 16 residues. V lost 3 bases, J lost 7 bases, and 19 bases lay in between. Germline V gives CDR1 SGHRS, CDR2 YFSETQ. In nucleotides, the CDR3 is TGCGCCAGCAGCTCCCAATTTGGGGGGGATGGTGAAAAACTGTTTTTT. Translation gives CASSSQFGGDGEKLFF.

The rearrangement joins TRBV18 to TRBJ2-2, with D perhaps matching TRBD2 (6 bases). The germline V gene encodes CDR1 KGHSH and CDR2 LQKENI. V lost 6 bases, J lost 1 base, and 15 bases lay in between. There are 16 residues in the CDR3. CDR3 DNA sequence: TGTGCCAGCTCCCTCCGGGGAGGAGTGAACACCGGGGAGCTGTTTTTT. This encodes CASSLRGGVNTGELFF.

The chain combines TRBV3-1 (or the pseudogene TRBV3-2) with TRBJ2-2; D is unresolved. Trimming removed 1 base at V and 6 bases at J, with 9 bases between. This CDR3 is 14 amino acids long. CDR1 LGHDT and CDR2 YNNKEL come from the germline V gene (reference sequence). The CDR3 is CASSQVQFPGELFF. DNA for the CDR3: TGTGCCAGCAGCCAAGTCCAGTTTCCCGGGGAGCTGTTTTTT.

The chain couples TRBV5-6 to TRBJ2-1; 9 positions match TRBD2. Germline assignment: CDR1 SGHDT and CDR2 YYEEEE. The CDR3 spans 19 residues. V trimming: 5 bases; J trimming: 4 bases; junction bases outside the gene matches: 19. This CDR3 reads CASSHRLAAGHTTYNEQFF. The DNA of the CDR3 is TGTGCCAGCAGTCACAGACTAGCGGCCGGACATACTACTTACAATGAGCAGTTCTTC.

V gene TRBV3-1 (or the pseudogene TRBV3-2) combines with J gene TRBJ2-3, with 10 bases identical to TRBD2. This CDR3 spans 16 amino acids. Germline CDR1 LGHDT, CDR2 YNNKEL (reference sequence). V trimming: 1 base; J trimming: 5 bases; junction bases outside the gene matches: 6. The CDR3 region has the DNA TGTGCCAGCAGCCAAGGGGTAGCGGGGGGCGGAGATACGCAGTATTTT. Protein sequence: CASSQGVAGGGDTQYF.

The table lists this clone with a few counts. The genes are TRBV7-9 and TRBJ2-7; TRBD1 might be the D (6 bases). Germline CDR1 is SEHNR and CDR2 is FQNEAQ (reference sequence). V dropped 4 bases and J dropped 1 base, with 11 bases sitting between them. CDR3 size: 14 residues. CDR3 coding DNA: TGTGCCAGCAGCTCCTTCGGACAGTCCTACGAGCAGTACTTC. This sequence encodes CASSSFGQSYEQYF.

This clone was observed a handful of times. This chain uses TRBV2 with TRBJ1-3; 9 bases are a match to TRBD1. The CDR3 covers 15 residues. Germline V gene sequence: CDR1 SNHLY, CDR2 FYNNEI. J lost 1 base, V lost 6 bases, and 4 bases had no gene match. The chain's CDR3 is CASRQQGASGNTIYF. For the CDR3, the DNA is TGTGCCAGCAGGCAACAGGGGGCTTCTGGAAACACCATATATTTT.

The V gene is TRBV6-1, the J gene TRBJ2-2; TRBD1 is a possible D gene (6 bases). CDR3 length: 17 amino acids. Germline loops: CDR1 MNHNS, CDR2 SASEGT. Deletions cut 3 bases from V and 0 bases from J, with 14 bases between. CDR3 in amino acids: CASSDRTASANTGELFF. The DNA for the CDR3 is TGTGCCAGCAGTGACAGGACAGCATCCGCGAACACCGGGGAGCTGTTTTTT.

The genes are TRBV7-8 and TRBJ1-2; 12 bases fit TRBD1. V was pared by 5 bases and J by 5 bases, with 12 bases of the junction left unmatched. The CDR3 has 17 amino acids. The germline V gene has CDR1 SGHVS and CDR2 FQNEAQ. The CDR3 is CASSPAPGQGARYGYTF. As DNA, the CDR3 is TGTGCCAGCAGCCCCGCACCGGGACAGGGGGCGCGGTATGGCTACACCTTC.

This rearrangement joins TRBV23-1 to TRBJ1-2; D perhaps matches TRBD1 (5 bases). TRBV23-1 is recorded as an ORF, its role being uncertain. The CDR3 covers 16 residues. Trimming removed 2 bases at V and 3 bases at J, with 16 bases between. The CDR3 sequence: CASSQVRSVRDYGYTF. As DNA, the CDR3 is TGCGCCAGCAGTCAAGTGCGTTCAGTCAGGGACTATGGCTACACCTTC.

The V and J genes are TRBV5-1 and TRBJ2-5; 12 nucleotides agree with TRBD1. The germline gives CDR1 SGHRS, CDR2 YFSETQ. The CDR3 has 15 amino acids. V gave up 4 bases and J gave up 4 bases; unmatched junction bases: 5. The CDR3: CASSGGTGGLETQYF. The CDR3 bases are TGCGCCAGCAGCGGAGGGACAGGGGGCTTAGAGACCCAGTACTTC.

The chain has TRBV7-2 and TRBJ1-5, with 7 bases that match TRBD1. Trimming took 0 bases from V and 4 from J; bases not matched to a gene: 0. CDR3 size: 14 residues. Germline lookup yields CDR1 SGHTA and CDR2 FQGNSA. CDR3 sequence reads: CASSLARGNQPQHF. The DNA of the CDR3 is TGTGCCAGCAGCTTAGCCAGGGGGAATCAGCCCCAGCATTTT.

The chain couples TRBV5-1 to TRBJ1-6; TRBD1 agrees at 9 bases. Per germline, CDR1 SGHRS and CDR2 YFSETQ. CDR3 size: 15 residues. J gave up 7 bases and V 3 bases, and 5 bases lay outside the gene matches. CDR3 protein: CASSSGTGWNSPLHF. The CDR3 DNA is TGCGCCAGCAGCTCGGGGACAGGGTGGAATTCACCCCTCCACTTT.

V gene TRBV5-1 combines with J gene TRBJ1-4; weak D call: TRBD1 (5 bases). CDR1 and CDR2 (germline): SGHRS, YFSETQ. The CDR3 consists of 15 residues. V was clipped by 1 base and J by 5 bases, with 12 bases between them. The CDR3 DNA follows: TGCGCCAGCAGCTTGAGTAGGGGAGGAAATGAAAAACTGTTTTTT. Protein sequence: CASSLSRGGNEKLFF.

The chain recombines TRBV5-6 with TRBJ1-2; 9 nucleotides match TRBD1. The trim removed 2 bases at V and 3 bases at J, leaving 8 bases unmatched. Germline V gives CDR1 SGHDT, CDR2 YYEEEE. This CDR3 is 16 amino acids long. The CDR3 is CASSLRQGERYYGYTF. The CDR3 DNA follows: TGTGCCAGCAGCTTACGACAGGGGGAGCGGTACTATGGCTACACCTTC.

The chain uses TRBV7-8 and TRBJ1-5; D is ambiguous. Germline V gene data show CDR1 as SGHVS and CDR2 as FQNEAQ. The CDR3 sequence is 14 residues long. V was cut by 5 bases and J by 2 bases, with 10 bases left in between. CDR3 nucleotides: TGTGCCAGCAGCCCCCGGTTACGCAATCAGCCCCAGCATTTT. This encodes CASSPRLRNQPQHF.

For the CDR3, the DNA is TGCGCCAGCAGCTCAGGGGCGCCTGACTCCTATAATTCACCCCTCCACTTT. Translated: CASSSGAPDSYNSPLHF. This chain joins TRBV5-1 and TRBJ1-6, with D possibly TRBD1 on 6 matching bases. CDR1 and CDR2 from the germline V gene are SGHRS and YFSETQ. V gave up 3 bases and J gave up 0 bases, with 13 bases separating them. The length of the CDR3 is 17 residues.

V gene TRBV5-1 combines with J gene TRBJ1-2, with D maybe TRBD1 (6 bases). CDR1 and CDR2 (germline): SGHRS, YFSETQ. The V gene lost 1 base and the J gene lost 6 bases, with 19 bases spanning the gap. The CDR3 totals 16 residues. The CDR3 region is CASSLHTQGLTDGYTF. As DNA, the CDR3 is TGCGCCAGCAGCTTGCATACGCAGGGGCTTACCGATGGCTACACCTTC.

This chain uses TRBV3-1 (or the pseudogene TRBV3-2) with TRBJ1-3, with TRBD1 matching over 7 bases. V lost 0 bases, J lost 2 bases, and 4 bases stayed unmatched. This CDR3 has 16 residues. Germline V CDR1 and CDR2: LGHDT, YNNKEL (reference sequence). The CDR3: CASSQDRGNPGNTIYF. In DNA form, the CDR3 reads TGTGCCAGCAGCCAAGACAGGGGGAACCCTGGAAACACCATATATTTT.

The chain links TRBV4-1 to TRBJ1-4; 9 bases match TRBD1. J was trimmed by 8 bases and V by 1 base; bases with no gene match: 5. This CDR3 has 15 residues. Germline-derived CDR1 and CDR2 are MGHRA and YSYEKL. Written as DNA, the CDR3 is TGCGCCAGCAGCCAAGGCGCCGGGACAGGGGAAAAACTGTTTTTT. It translates to CASSQGAGTGEKLFF.